Presented here are 30 T cell receptor beta chains from one specimen sequenced in a study of blood T cell repertoires in COVID-19. Method: immunoSEQ multiplex PCR; TCRdb's copy keeps in-frame clones and lacks some. The sample lists approximately 46,000 clones; about nine tenths were seen once. Sequencing used peripheral blood. The receptors come from a man in his sixties or seventies with active COVID-19.

The CDR3 DNA reads as TGTGCCAGCAGCTTCTCTAGGGGCCGTGGAAACACCATATATTTT. Translated, it gives CASSFSRGRGNTIYF. The gene calls are TRBV11-2 and TRBJ1-3, with D possibly matching TRBD1 (5 bases). V dropped 3 bases and J dropped 3 bases, with 12 bases sitting between them. The germline V gene has CDR1 SGHAT and CDR2 FQNNGV. This CDR3 is 15 amino acids long.

This clone occurred a few times. The chain couples TRBV6-5 to TRBJ1-4, with D possibly matching TRBD1 (6 bases). Germline CDR1 and CDR2: MNHEY and SVGAGI. The V and J ends lost 6 bases and 1 base respectively, with 9 bases between them. The CDR3 runs to 14 residues. CDR3 in DNA: TGTGCCAGCAGGACCAGGGGAACTAATGAAAAACTGTTTTTT. Encoded protein: CASRTRGTNEKLFF.

Details on this clone: The junction does not match germline at one end; this may be a read error. The rearrangement joins TRBV7-7 to TRBJ2-2, with a tentative D call TRBD2 (6 bases). This CDR3 has 15 residues. The germline CDR1 and CDR2 sequences are SSHAT and FNYEAQ (reference sequence). In nucleotides, the CDR3 is TGTGCTAGCAGCCCTAGCGTGGCGAACACCGGGGAGCTGTTTTTT. Its translation is CASSPSVANTGELFF. Drawing the rest from reference TRBV7-7 and TRBJ2-2, the complete variable domain is GAGVSQSPRYKVTKRGQDVTLRCDPISSHATLYWYQQALGQGPEFLTYFNYEAQPDKSGLPSDRFSAERPEGSISTLTIQRTEQRDSAMYRCASSPSVANTGELFFGEGSRLTVL.

The rearrangement uses TRBV7-9 and TRBJ1-1, with D perhaps TRBD1 (5 bases). The CDR3 consists of 14 residues. V gave up 5 bases and J gave up 4 bases, with 14 bases separating them. Per germline, CDR1 SEHNR and CDR2 FQNEAQ (reference sequence). This CDR3 is CASSPQGGFTEAFF. The CDR3 region has the DNA TGTGCCAGCAGCCCGCAGGGAGGGTTCACTGAAGCTTTCTTT.

The rearrangement links TRBV6-1 to TRBJ1-5; TRBD1 matches at 8 bases. Germline lookup yields CDR1 MNHNS and CDR2 SASEGT. V dropped 3 bases and J dropped 4; count of bases not matched to a gene: 11. The CDR3 sequence is 17 residues long. The CDR3 nucleotides read TGTGCCAGCAGTGAGCTGAACCCCGGGACAGGTAATCAGCCCCAGCATTTT. It translates to CASSELNPGTGNQPQHF.

This clone has only one observation. V is TRBV9 and J is TRBJ2-7; 8 positions match TRBD1. Germline assignment: CDR1 SGDLS and CDR2 YYNGEE. This CDR3 region has 14 residues. The ends lost 0 bases at V and 6 bases at J; junction bases unmatched: 5. Written as DNA, the CDR3 is TGTGCCAGCAGCGTAGAGTGGACAGGGCGCGAGCAGTACTTC. It specifies CASSVEWTGREQYF.

The chain employs TRBV11-1 and TRBJ2-7; D may be TRBD2 (7 bases). V was cut by 6 bases and J by 0 bases, with 15 bases left in between. This CDR3 has 15 residues. The germline CDR1 and CDR2 sequences are SGHAT and FQDESV (reference sequence). This CDR3 reads CASRLQGTNSYEQYF. The DNA for the CDR3 is TGTGCCAGCAGACTTCAGGGGACTAACTCCTACGAGCAGTACTTC.

For this clone: Germline and junction disagree at one end, which may indicate a read error. The CDR3 protein is CARSEGASGGPIDTQYF. The CDR3 coding sequence is TGTGCCCGCAGCGAGGGGGCTAGCGGGGGGCCAATAGATACGCAGTATTTT. The chain uses TRBV9 and TRBJ2-3, with 11 positions matching TRBD2. There are 17 residues in the CDR3. Looked up from germline, CDR1 is SGDLS and CDR2 is YYNGEE. The whole variable domain, filled in from reference TRBV9 and TRBJ2-3, reads DSGVTQTPKHLITATGQRVTLRCSPRSGDLSVYWYQQSLDQGLQFLIQYYNGEERAKGNILERFSAQQFPDLHSELNLSSLELGDSALYFCARSEGASGGPIDTQYFGPGTRLTVL.

The chain couples TRBV19 to TRBJ2-3, with a possible D match to TRBD1 (6 bases). Deletions cut 7 bases from V and 2 bases from J, with 16 bases between. Per germline, CDR1 LNHDA and CDR2 SQIVND (reference sequence). The CDR3 sequence is 15 residues long. This CDR3 reads CASTPAGTYTDTQYF. The DNA for the CDR3 is TGTGCCAGTACCCCTGCCGGGACATACACAGATACGCAGTATTTT.

This chain connects TRBV19 to TRBJ2-5; the match to TRBD2 covers 11 bases. Looked up from germline, CDR1 is LNHDA and CDR2 is SQIVND (reference sequence). This CDR3 is 16 amino acids long. The trim removed 5 bases at V and 2 bases at J, leaving 7 bases unmatched. The CDR3 nucleotides are TGTGCCAGTAGTTCCCTAGCGGGGGGTCCTCAAGAGACCCAGTACTTC. Protein product: CASSSLAGGPQETQYF.

The chain is built from TRBV6-6 and TRBJ1-4, with D perhaps matching TRBD1 (6 bases). Germline CDR1 MNHNY, CDR2 SVGAGI (reference sequence). The V and J ends lost 0 bases and 0 bases respectively, with 8 bases between them. This CDR3 spans 16 amino acids. CDR3 sequence reads: CASSYSAGATNEKLFF. The CDR3 DNA reads TGTGCCAGCAGTTACTCGGCAGGGGCAACTAATGAAAAACTGTTTTTT.

This clone has just one count. The V and J genes are TRBV9 and TRBJ2-3; TRBD2 aligns across 13 bases. Germline-derived CDR1 and CDR2 are SGDLS and YYNGEE. This CDR3 is 18 amino acids long. The V segment lost 2 bases and the J segment 0 bases; nucleotides outside the gene matches: 6. CDR3 loop: CASSVRTSGGSSTDTQYF. CDR3 nucleotides: TGTGCCAGCAGCGTGAGGACTAGCGGGGGTTCTAGCACAGATACGCAGTATTTT.

V and J are TRBV9 and TRBJ1-1; D remains unclear. Trimming took off 4 bases at V and 0 bases at J, with 7 bases between the two ends. The V gene's germline CDR1 is SGDLS and CDR2 YYNGEE. This CDR3 is built from 13 residues. CDR3 sequence (DNA): TGTGCCAGCAGCACACGCATGAACACTGAAGCTTTCTTT. It encodes CASSTRMNTEAFF.

The chain links TRBV19 to TRBJ2-7, with D possibly being TRBD1 (6 bases). The V gene lost 6 bases and the J gene lost 2 bases, with 17 bases spanning the gap. The CDR3 extends over 15 amino acids. Germline-derived CDR1 and CDR2 are LNHDA and SQIVND (reference sequence). The CDR3 sequence is CASSPEVGATYEQYF. In nucleotides, the CDR3 is TGTGCCAGTAGCCCAGAGGTGGGGGCAACCTACGAGCAGTACTTC.

The gene calls are TRBV7-3 and TRBJ2-1, with 15 bases aligning to TRBD2. CDR1 and CDR2 (germline): SGHTA, FQGTGA. With V trimmed by 5 bases and J by 7 bases, 9 bases remained unmatched. The CDR3 covers 17 residues. The DNA of the CDR3 is TGTGCCAGCAGCCCGCGGACTAGCGGGGGGGATCGGAATGAGCAGTTCTTC. This gives the protein CASSPRTSGGDRNEQFF.

The rearrangement uses TRBV4-3 and TRBJ1-5; D remains unclear. Germline V gene sequence: CDR1 LGHNA, CDR2 YSLEER. This CDR3 is built from 15 residues. Trimming cost V 0 bases and J 0 bases, with 6 bases left between them. CDR3 nucleotide sequence: TGCGCCAGCAGCCAAGACAGGTATAGCAATCAGCCCCAGCATTTT. Its translation is CASSQDRYSNQPQHF.

This clone was detected a few times. The chain has TRBV10-3 and TRBJ2-3, with D maybe TRBD1 (5 bases). Per germline, CDR1 ENHRY and CDR2 SYGVKD. With 7 bases removed from V and 0 bases from J, the gap between germline ends came to 8 bases. The CDR3 is 13 amino acids. CDR3 in amino acids: CAIKTASTDTQYF. In nucleotides, the CDR3 is TGTGCCATCAAGACAGCTAGCACAGATACGCAGTATTTT.

The chain has TRBV4-1 and TRBJ1-2; TRBD1 agrees at 8 bases. The CDR3 runs 16 residues. The V gene's germline CDR1 is MGHRA and CDR2 YSYEKL. After removal of 1 base from V and 7 bases from J, the junction contained 11 bases not matched to a gene. CDR3 sequence: CASSQAAGQEALGYTF. DNA of the CDR3: TGCGCCAGCAGCCAAGCCGCGGGACAGGAGGCGCTTGGCTACACCTTC.

A few counts support this clone. The gene calls are TRBV4-1 and TRBJ1-1; a possible D gene is TRBD1 (6 bases). CDR3 size: 14 residues. The germline V gene encodes CDR1 MGHRA and CDR2 YSYEKL. The V end lost 5 bases, the J end lost 0 bases, and 10 bases lay between the germline ends. CDR3: CASSEGDMNTEAFF. Here the CDR3 DNA reads TGCGCCAGCAGCGAAGGGGACATGAACACTGAAGCTTTCTTT.

Concerning this clone: This specimen includes other DNA sequences encoding the same CDR3. DNA for the CDR3: TGTGCCAGCAGCCCCACAGGGGTGGAGACCCAGTACTTC. This gives the protein CASSPTGVETQYF. V gene TRBV7-2 combines with J gene TRBJ2-5; TRBD1 agrees at 7 bases. The germline V gene encodes CDR1 SGHTA and CDR2 FQGNSA. With V trimmed by 5 bases and J by 5 bases, 5 bases remained unmatched. The CDR3 consists of 13 residues.

The chain combines TRBV4-3 with TRBJ1-3; D may be TRBD1 (5 bases). CDR1 is LGHNA and CDR2 is YSLEER in the germline V gene. With 8 bases removed from V and 0 bases from J, the gap between germline ends came to 17 bases. The length of the CDR3 is 16 residues. CDR3: CASAQAWGDSGNTIYF. The CDR3 DNA is TGCGCCAGCGCACAGGCATGGGGCGACTCTGGAAACACCATATATTTT.

CDR3 region: CASSDSSDSPKEQYF. The CDR3 DNA follows: TGCGCCAGCAGTGATTCTTCGGACAGCCCTAAGGAGCAGTACTTC. The chain couples TRBV10-1 to TRBJ2-7; D is perhaps TRBD1 (6 bases). Germline CDR1 reads WNHNN; CDR2 reads SYGVQD (reference sequence). The CDR3 has 15 amino acids. Trimming pared 3 bases from V and 7 bases from J, leaving 19 bases between.

This chain joins TRBV5-1 and TRBJ2-1; 14 bases align to TRBD2. V shed 4 bases and J 3 bases; nucleotides not matched to a gene: 6. The CDR3 consists of 17 residues. Per the germline V gene, CDR1 is SGHRS and CDR2 is YFSETQ. CDR3 nucleotides: TGCGCCAGCAGCCCGACTAGCGGGGGGGCCTTCTACAATGAGCAGTTCTTC. Translated, it gives CASSPTSGGAFYNEQFF. The full variable domain, with the rest looked up from reference TRBV5-1 and TRBJ2-1, is KAGVTQTPRYLIKTRGQQVTLSCSPISGHRSVSWYQQTPGQGLQFLFEYFSETQRNKGNFPGRFSGRQFSNSRSEMNVSTLELGDSALYLCASSPTSGGAFYNEQFFGPGTRLTVL.

V is TRBV2 and J is TRBJ2-1; the match to TRBD2 covers 12 bases. With V trimmed by 5 bases and J by 2 bases, 16 bases remained unmatched. The CDR3 runs to 20 residues. Germline assignment: CDR1 SNHLY and CDR2 FYNNEI. DNA of the CDR3: TGTGCCAGCAGTTCCCCCTCCCTAGCGGGGGGGTCGGTGGCCTACAATGAGCAGTTCTTC. Encoded protein: CASSSPSLAGGSVAYNEQFF.

As to this clone: The sample holds other DNA sequences that translate to the same CDR3. The rearrangement uses TRBV5-1 and TRBJ2-3; tentative D call: TRBD1 (5 bases). CDR3 length equals 16 residues. V lost 0 bases and J lost 0, with 11 bases in between. Germline values: CDR1 SGHRS, CDR2 YFSETQ. CDR3 amino acids: CASSLEGPTSTDTQYF. The CDR3 DNA is TGCGCCAGCAGCTTGGAGGGGCCCACTAGCACAGATACGCAGTATTTT.

The rearrangement joins TRBV18 to TRBJ2-1; D unresolved. The CDR3 extends over 16 amino acids. The V gene lost 0 bases and the J gene lost 0 bases, with 9 bases spanning the gap. Per germline, CDR1 KGHSH and CDR2 LQKENI. CDR3 in amino acids: CASSPPGSSSYNEQFF. In DNA, the CDR3 is TGTGCCAGCTCACCACCGGGCTCGAGCTCCTACAATGAGCAGTTCTTC.

A single count supports this clone. The J gene is TRBJ1-1, the V gene TRBV12-3 or TRBV12-4, with D uncertain. There are 12 residues in the CDR3. V was shortened by 5 bases and J by 1 base, with 5 bases between the two germline ends. The CDR3 sequence: CASSPGNTEAFF. CDR3 sequence (DNA): TGTGCCAGCAGTCCAGGGAACACTGAAGCTTTCTTT.

J is TRBJ2-3 and V is TRBV29-1; TRBD2 is a possible D gene (6 bases). This CDR3 has 14 amino acids. The germline V and J ends were trimmed by 8 bases and 0 bases, with 15 bases remaining between them. CDR1 is SQVTM, CDR2 ANQGSEA, per germline. The CDR3 DNA sequence: TGCAGCTCCCAGTGGGGGGAAAGCACAGATACGCAGTATTTT. The encoded protein is CSSQWGESTDTQYF.

The chain couples TRBV14 to TRBJ1-1, with D perhaps matching TRBD1 (5 bases). V was cut by 5 bases and J by 4 bases, with 29 bases left in between. The CDR3 has 19 amino acids. Germline V gene lookup returns CDR1 SGHDN and CDR2 FVKESK. The CDR3 loop is CASSKGMMPGYPGGTEAFF. CDR3 coding DNA: TGTGCCAGCAGCAAAGGCATGATGCCGGGTTACCCCGGGGGCACTGAAGCTTTCTTT. The complete variable domain, with remaining parts taken from reference TRBV14 and TRBJ1-1, reads EAGVTQFPSHSVIEKGQTVTLRCDPISGHDNLYWYRRVMGKEIKFLLHFVKESKQDESGMPNNRFLAERTGGTYSTLKVQPAELEDSGVYFCASSKGMMPGYPGGTEAFFGQGTRLTVV.

J is TRBJ1-2 and V is TRBV7-2, with 7 nucleotides matching TRBD1. The V gene's germline CDR1 is SGHTA and CDR2 FQGNSA. Germline trimming cut 5 bases from V and 5 bases from J; bases unmatched to any gene: 14. The CDR3 runs to 16 residues. CDR3 amino acids: CASSQDRTNDEYGYTF. The CDR3 DNA reads TGTGCCAGCAGCCAGGACAGGACTAACGATGAATATGGCTACACCTTC. Complete variable domain (other parts from reference TRBV7-2 and TRBJ1-2): GAGVSQSPSNKVTEKGKDVELRCDPISGHTALYWYRQSLGQGLEFLIYFQGNSAPDKSGLPSDRFSAERTGGSVSTLTIQRTQQEDSAVYLCASSQDRTNDEYGYTFGSGTRLTVV.